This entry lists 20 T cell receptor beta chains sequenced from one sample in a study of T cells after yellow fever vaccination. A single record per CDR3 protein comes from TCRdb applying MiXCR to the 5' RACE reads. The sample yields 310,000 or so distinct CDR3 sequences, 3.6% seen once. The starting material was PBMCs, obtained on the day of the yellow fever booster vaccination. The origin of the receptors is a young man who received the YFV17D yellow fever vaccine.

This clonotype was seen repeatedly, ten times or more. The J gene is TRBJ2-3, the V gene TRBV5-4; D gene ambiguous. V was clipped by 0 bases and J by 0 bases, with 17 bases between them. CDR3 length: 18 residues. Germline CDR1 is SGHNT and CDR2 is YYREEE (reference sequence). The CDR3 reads CASSLEPEDYLSTDTQYF. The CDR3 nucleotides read TGTGCCAGCAGCTTGGAGCCCGAGGATTACCTTAGCACAGATACGCAGTATTTT.

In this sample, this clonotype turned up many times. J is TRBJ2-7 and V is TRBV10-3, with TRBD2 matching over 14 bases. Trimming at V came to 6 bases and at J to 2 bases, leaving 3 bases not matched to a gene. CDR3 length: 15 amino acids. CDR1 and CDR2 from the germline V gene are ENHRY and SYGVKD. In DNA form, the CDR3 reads TGTGCCATCAGCAAGGGACTAGCGGGGGCCTACGAGCAGTACGTC. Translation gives CAISKGLAGAYEQYV.

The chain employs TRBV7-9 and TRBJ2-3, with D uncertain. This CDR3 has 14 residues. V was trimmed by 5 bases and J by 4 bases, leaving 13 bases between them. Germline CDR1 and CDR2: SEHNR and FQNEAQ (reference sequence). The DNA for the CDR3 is TGTGCCAGCAGCCCTCGAACCATGGCAGATACGCAGTATTTT. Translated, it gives CASSPRTMADTQYF.

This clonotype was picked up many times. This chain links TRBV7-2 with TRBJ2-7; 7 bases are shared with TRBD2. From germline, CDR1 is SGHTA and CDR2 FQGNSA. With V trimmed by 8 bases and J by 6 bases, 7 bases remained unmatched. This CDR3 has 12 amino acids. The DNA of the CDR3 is TGTGCCAGCCGGGGGACGGGGGGCGAGCAGTACTTC. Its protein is CASRGTGGEQYF.

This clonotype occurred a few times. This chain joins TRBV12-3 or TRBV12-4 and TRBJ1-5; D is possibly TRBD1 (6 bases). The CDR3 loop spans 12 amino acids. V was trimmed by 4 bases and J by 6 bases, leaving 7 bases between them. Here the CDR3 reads CASSSQGQPQHF. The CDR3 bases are TGTGCCAGCAGTTCACAGGGTCAGCCCCAGCATTTT.

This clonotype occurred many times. The CDR3 region has the DNA TGTGCCACCAGCAGAGAGCGATACTCTGGGGCCAACGTCCTGACTTTC. The encoded protein is CATSRERYSGANVLTF. The chain couples TRBV15 to TRBJ2-6, with D hard to call. V lost 0 bases and J lost 0, with 6 bases in between. The CDR3 is made up of 16 amino acids. Germline V lookup: CDR1 LNHNV, CDR2 YYDKDF (reference sequence).

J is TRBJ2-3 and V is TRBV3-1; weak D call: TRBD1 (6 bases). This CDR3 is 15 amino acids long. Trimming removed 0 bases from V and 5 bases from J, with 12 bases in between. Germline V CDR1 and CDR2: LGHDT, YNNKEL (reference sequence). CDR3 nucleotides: TGTGCCAGCAGCCAAGAGAGCGAAGGGGGAGATACGCAGTATTTT. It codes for CASSQESEGGDTQYF.

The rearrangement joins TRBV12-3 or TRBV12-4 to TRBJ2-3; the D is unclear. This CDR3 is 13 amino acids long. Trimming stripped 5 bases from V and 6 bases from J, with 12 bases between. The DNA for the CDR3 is TGTGCCAGCAGTCCCCCTGCGTGGGATACGCAGTATTTT. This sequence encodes CASSPPAWDTQYF.

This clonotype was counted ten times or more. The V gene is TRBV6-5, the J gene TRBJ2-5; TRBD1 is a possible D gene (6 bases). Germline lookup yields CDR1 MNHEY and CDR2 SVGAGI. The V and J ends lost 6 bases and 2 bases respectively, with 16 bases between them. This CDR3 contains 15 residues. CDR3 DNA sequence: TGTGCCAGCAGGGGGGCACGACCCAATCAAGAGACCCAGTACTTC. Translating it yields CASRGARPNQETQYF.

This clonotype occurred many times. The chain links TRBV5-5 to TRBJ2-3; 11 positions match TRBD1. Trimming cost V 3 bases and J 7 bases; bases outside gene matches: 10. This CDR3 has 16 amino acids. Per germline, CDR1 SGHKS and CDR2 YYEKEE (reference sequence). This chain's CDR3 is CASSWTGGLPSNTQYF. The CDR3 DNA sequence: TGTGCCAGCAGCTGGACAGGGGGCCTACCTTCAAATACGCAGTATTTT.

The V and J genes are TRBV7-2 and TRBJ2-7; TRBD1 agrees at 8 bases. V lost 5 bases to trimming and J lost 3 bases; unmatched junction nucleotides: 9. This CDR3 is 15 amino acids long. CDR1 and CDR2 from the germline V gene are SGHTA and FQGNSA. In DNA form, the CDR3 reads TGTGCCAGCAGCCCCTGGGACAGGCTGAGCTACGAGCAGTACTTC. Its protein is CASSPWDRLSYEQYF. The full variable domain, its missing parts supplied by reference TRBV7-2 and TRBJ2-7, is GAGVSQSPSNKVTEKGKDVELRCDPISGHTALYWYRQSLGQGLEFLIYFQGNSAPDKSGLPSDRFSAERTGGSVSTLTIQRTQQEDSAVYLCASSPWDRLSYEQYFGPGTRLTVT.

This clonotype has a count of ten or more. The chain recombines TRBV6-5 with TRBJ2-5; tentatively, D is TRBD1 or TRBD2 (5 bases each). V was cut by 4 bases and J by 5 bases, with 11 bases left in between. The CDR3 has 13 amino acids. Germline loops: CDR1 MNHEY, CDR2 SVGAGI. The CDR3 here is CASSFARDETQYF. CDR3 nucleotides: TGTGCCAGCAGTTTTGCCAGGGACGAGACCCAGTACTTC.

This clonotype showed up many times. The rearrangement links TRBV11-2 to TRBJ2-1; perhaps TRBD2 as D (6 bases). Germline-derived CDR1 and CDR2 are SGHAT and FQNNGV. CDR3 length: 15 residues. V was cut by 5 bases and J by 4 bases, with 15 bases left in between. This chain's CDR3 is CASSLGRRLYNEQFF. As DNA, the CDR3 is TGTGCCAGCAGCCTAGGGAGGAGGCTTTACAATGAGCAGTTCTTC.

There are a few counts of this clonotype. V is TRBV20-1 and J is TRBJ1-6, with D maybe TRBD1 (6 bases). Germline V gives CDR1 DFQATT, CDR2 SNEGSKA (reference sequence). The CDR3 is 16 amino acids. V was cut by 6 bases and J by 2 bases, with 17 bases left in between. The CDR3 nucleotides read TGCAGTGCGGTACCTACGGGGGGCACCTATAATTCACCCCTCCACTTT. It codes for CSAVPTGGTYNSPLHF.

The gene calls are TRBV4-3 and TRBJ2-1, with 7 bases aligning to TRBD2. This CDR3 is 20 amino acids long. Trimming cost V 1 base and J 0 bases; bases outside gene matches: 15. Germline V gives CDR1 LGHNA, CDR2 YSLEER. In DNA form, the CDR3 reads TGCGCCAGCAGCCAAGTTACCGAGCGGGGTTTACCCAGCTCCTACAATGAGCAGTTCTTC. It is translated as CASSQVTERGLPSSYNEQFF.

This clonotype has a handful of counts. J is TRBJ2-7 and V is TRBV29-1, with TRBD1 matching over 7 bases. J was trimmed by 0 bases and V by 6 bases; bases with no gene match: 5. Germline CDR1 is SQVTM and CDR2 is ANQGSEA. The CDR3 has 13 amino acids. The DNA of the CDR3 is TGCAGCGTACAGACAGGGAACTCCTACGAGCAGTACGTC. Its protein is CSVQTGNSYEQYV.

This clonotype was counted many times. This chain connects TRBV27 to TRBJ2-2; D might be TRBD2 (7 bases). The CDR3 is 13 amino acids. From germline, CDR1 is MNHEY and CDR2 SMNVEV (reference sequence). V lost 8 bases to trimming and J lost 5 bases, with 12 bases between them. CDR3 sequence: CASGRGETGELFF. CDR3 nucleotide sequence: TGTGCCAGCGGGAGGGGGGAGACCGGGGAGCTGTTTTTT.

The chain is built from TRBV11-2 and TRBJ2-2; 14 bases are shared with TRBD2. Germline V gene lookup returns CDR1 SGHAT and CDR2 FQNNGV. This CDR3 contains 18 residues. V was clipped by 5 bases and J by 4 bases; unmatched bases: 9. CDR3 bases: TGTGCCAGCAGCATACGACTAGCGGGGGGGCCAACCACCGGGGAGCTGTTTTTT. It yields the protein CASSIRLAGGPTTGELFF.

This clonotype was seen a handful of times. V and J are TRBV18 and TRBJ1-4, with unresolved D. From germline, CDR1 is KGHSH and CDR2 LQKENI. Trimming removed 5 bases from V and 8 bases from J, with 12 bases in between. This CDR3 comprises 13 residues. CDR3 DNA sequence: TGTGCCAGCTCATCCTACACCGAGGAAAAACTGTTTTTT. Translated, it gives CASSSYTEEKLFF. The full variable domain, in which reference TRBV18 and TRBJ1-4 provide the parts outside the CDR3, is NAGVMQNPRHLVRRRGQEARLRCSPMKGHSHVYWYRQLPEEGLKFMVYLQKENIIDESGMPKERFSAEFPKEGPSILRIQQVVRGDSAAYFCASSSYTEEKLFFGSGTQLSVL.

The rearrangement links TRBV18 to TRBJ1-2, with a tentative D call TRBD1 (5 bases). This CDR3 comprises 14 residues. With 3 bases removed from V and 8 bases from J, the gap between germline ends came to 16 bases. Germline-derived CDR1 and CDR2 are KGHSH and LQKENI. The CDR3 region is CASSPEGRDMGYTF. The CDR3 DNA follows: TGTGCCAGCTCACCTGAGGGACGGGATATGGGCTACACCTTC.